This is a list of T cell receptor beta chains from one sample in a study of blood T cell repertoires in COVID-19. Sequenced by immunoSEQ multiplex PCR; TCRdb stores in-frame clones only, minus some. The table includes under 200,000 clones, around nine tenths detected once. Sequenced: peripheral blood. These receptors originate from a man aged 40-49 years with active or convalescent COVID-19. Each CDR3 is given with its conserved first and last residue. The D gene is left open where the match is weak. The size field is filled for only some rows; it gives once, few, many or a size class.

j_call d_call v_call clone_size cdr3_nt cdr3_aa
TRBJ2-1 . TRBV11-3 . TGTGCCAGCAGCTTGAGTTGGCGGGATAACAATGAGCAGTTCTTC CASSLSWRDNNEQFF
TRBJ1-5 . TRBV2 . TGTGCCAGCAGTGATAATAGCAATCAGCCCCAGCATTTT CASSDNSNQPQHF
TRBJ1-2 . TRBV19 . TGTGCCAGTAGTATAGAATTAAACTATGGCTACACCTTC CASSIELNYGYTF
TRBJ2-7 . TRBV7-9 few TGTGCCAGCAGCGGAGACAGGCTCGAGCAGTACTTC CASSGDRLEQYF
TRBJ2-1 TRBD1 TRBV7-2 . TGTGCCAGCAGCTCCCGACAGGGGCATAACAATGAGCAGTTCTTC CASSSRQGHNNEQFF
TRBJ2-5 TRBD1 TRBV7-2 . TGTGCCAGCACCCAAAGGGGGCCGCTTGTAGAGACCCAGTACTTC CASTQRGPLVETQYF
TRBJ2-3 TRBD2 TRBV14 . TGTGCCAGCAGCCAAGGCGGGGGAGTCACAGATACGCAGTATTTT CASSQGGGVTDTQYF
TRBJ2-7 TRBD1 TRBV10-3 once TGTGCCATCAGGGCCGGGACAGGGCCAGGCGAGCAGTACTTC CAIRAGTGPGEQYF
TRBJ1-6 . TRBV4-1 . TGCGCCAGCAGCCCCCAGGACTACTCACCCCTCCACTTT CASSPQDYSPLHF
TRBJ2-2 TRBD1 TRBV28 . TGTGCCAGCAGCCTGACCGTTGGGACAGGGCGTACCGGGGAGCTGTTTTTT CASSLTVGTGRTGELFF
TRBJ1-5 . TRBV6-2/TRBV6-3 . TGTGCCAGCAGCGATCTCCGCAGTCTCCTCGTTCAGCCCCAGCATTTT CASSDLRSLLVQPQHF
TRBJ1-6 . TRBV2 few TGTGCCAGCAGTGGGGAGGGGTCACCCCTCCACTTT CASSGEGSPLHF
TRBJ2-1 TRBD2 TRBV7-3 . TGTGCCAGCAGCTTACTGGCGGGGGGGCCAAATGAGCAGTTCTTC CASSLLAGGPNEQFF
TRBJ2-5 TRBD1 TRBV5-1 . TGCGCCAGCAGCGACTTTGGGACAGGGGCGGGTGAGACCCAGTACTTC CASSDFGTGAGETQYF
TRBJ2-5 . TRBV15 . TGTGCCACCAGCGGGCCGAGACAGGGGAGGGAAGAGACCCAGTACTTC CATSGPRQGREETQYF
TRBJ1-4 . TRBV6-5 . TGTGCCAGCAGTTCCCCATTGGACACAGGCGAAAAACTGTTTTTT CASSSPLDTGEKLFF
TRBJ2-1 TRBD2 TRBV7-3 . TGTGCCAGCAGCTTCGGGGGGTCCTACAATGAGCAGTTCTTC CASSFGGSYNEQFF
TRBJ1-6 . TRBV10-2 . TGCGCCAGCAGTGATTCTTGGACGTCGGGGAGCTCCTATAATTCACCCCTCCACTTT CASSDSWTSGSSYNSPLHF
TRBJ2-4 . TRBV7-2 . TGTGCCAGCAGCTCAGGGGCAGGGACGGGGATTCAGTACTTC CASSSGAGTGIQYF
TRBJ2-1 TRBD1 TRBV6-2/TRBV6-3 . TGTGCCAGCAGTTCCGTAGACAGGGGACAGCAGTTCTTC CASSSVDRGQQFF
TRBJ2-3 . TRBV5-4 . TGTGCCAGCAGCTTGACGGCTAGCGAGGATACGCAGTATTTT CASSLTASEDTQYF
TRBJ2-3 . TRBV7-9 . TGTGCCAGCAGCTACCCCGGGGTTGCGGGGAGCACAGATACGCAGTATTTT CASSYPGVAGSTDTQYF
TRBJ2-7 TRBD1 TRBV5-8 . TGTGCCAGCAGCCCCAGGACAGGGGCCTACGAGCAGTACTTC CASSPRTGAYEQYF